This T cell receptor beta chain was identified in a study of OX40 agonist ivuxolimab in advanced cancers. Overall study context: Partial response was recorded in three patients: one hepatocellular carcinoma and two cutaneous melanoma cases. Whole-study results and caveats: Antigen targets of the expanded peripheral T cells went undetermined.

The V end lost 3 bases, the J end lost 2 bases, and 10 bases lay between the germline ends. CDR1 and CDR2 from the germline V gene are LGHNT and FRNRAP. The CDR3 totals 14 residues. This table comes from immunoSEQ multiplex PCR, and its TCRdb copy is limited to in-frame clones, with some not included. The sample has roughly 41,000 clones; roughly nine tenths are singletons. Notes on this clone: As yet, its antigen is unknown.

This sequence originates from an adult with an advanced solid tumor such as melanoma, head and neck, liver or kidney cancer. Sequenced here: CD4+ or CD8+ T cells sorted from blood, sampled in a trial of the OX40 agonist ivuxolimab. The chain carries TRBV12-5 and TRBJ1-1; D is undetermined. CDR3 loop: CASGLREGNTEAFF. DNA of the CDR3: TGTGCTAGTGGTTTAAGGGAGGGAAACACTGAAGCTTTCTTT.